This T cell receptor beta chain was sequenced during a study of blood T cell repertoires in COVID-19. Study background: The analysed material was cDNA or gDNA that came from T cells, B-cell-depleted T cells, or PBMCs.

The table came from immunoSEQ multiplex PCR; TCRdb's copy has only in-frame clones and leaves some out. The sample carries 250,000 to 350,000 clones, about 91% recorded once. The CDR3 contains 15 residues. CDR1 is SGHRS and CDR2 is YFSETQ in the germline V gene. V was cut by 4 bases and J by 0 bases, with 11 bases left in between. The J gene is TRBJ1-5, the V gene TRBV5-1; no firm D call. Sequencing input: peripheral blood. This receptor was taken from an older woman with acute or convalescent COVID-19. The CDR3 is CASSQSGYSNQPQHF. The CDR3 nucleotides read TGCGCCAGCAGCCAATCAGGCTATAGCAATCAGCCCCAGCATTTT.